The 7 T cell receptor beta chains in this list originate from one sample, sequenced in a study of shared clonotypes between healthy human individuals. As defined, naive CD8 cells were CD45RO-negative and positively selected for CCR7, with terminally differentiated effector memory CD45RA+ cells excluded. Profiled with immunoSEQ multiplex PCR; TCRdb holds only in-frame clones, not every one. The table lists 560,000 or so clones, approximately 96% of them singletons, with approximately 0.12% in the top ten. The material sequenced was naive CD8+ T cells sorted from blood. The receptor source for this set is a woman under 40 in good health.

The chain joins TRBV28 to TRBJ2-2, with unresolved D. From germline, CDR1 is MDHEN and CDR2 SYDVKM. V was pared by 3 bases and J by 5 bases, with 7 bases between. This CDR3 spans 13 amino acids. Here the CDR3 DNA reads TGTGCCAGCAGTTTCACCGGTACCGGGGAGCTGTTTTTT. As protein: CASSFTGTGELFF.

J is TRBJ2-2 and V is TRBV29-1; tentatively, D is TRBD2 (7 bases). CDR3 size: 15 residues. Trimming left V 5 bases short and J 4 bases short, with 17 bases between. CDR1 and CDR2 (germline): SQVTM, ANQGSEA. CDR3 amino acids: CSVNSGGEGTGELFF. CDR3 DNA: TGCAGCGTTAATTCGGGGGGCGAGGGCACCGGGGAGCTGTTTTTT.

The CDR3 coding sequence is TGCAGCGTTGAAATAGGAGGGGAGACCCAGTACTTC. Its protein product is CSVEIGGETQYF. J is TRBJ2-5 and V is TRBV29-1; maybe TRBD2 (6 bases). The CDR3 is made up of 12 amino acids. Germline CDR1 SQVTM, CDR2 ANQGSEA. The V and J ends lost 2 bases and 5 bases respectively, with 9 bases between them.

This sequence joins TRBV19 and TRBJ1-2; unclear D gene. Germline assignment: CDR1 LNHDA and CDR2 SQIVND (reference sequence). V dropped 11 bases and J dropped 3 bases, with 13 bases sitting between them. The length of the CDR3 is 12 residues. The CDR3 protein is CASQSGYYGYTF. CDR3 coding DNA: TGTGCCTCTCAGTCAGGCTACTATGGCTACACCTTC. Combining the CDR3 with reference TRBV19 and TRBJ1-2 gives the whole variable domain DGGITQSPKYLFRKEGQNVTLSCEQNLNHDAMYWYRQDPGQGLRLIYYSQIVNDFQKGDIAEGYSVSREKKESFPLTVTSAQKNPTAFYLCASQSGYYGYTFGSGTRLTVV.

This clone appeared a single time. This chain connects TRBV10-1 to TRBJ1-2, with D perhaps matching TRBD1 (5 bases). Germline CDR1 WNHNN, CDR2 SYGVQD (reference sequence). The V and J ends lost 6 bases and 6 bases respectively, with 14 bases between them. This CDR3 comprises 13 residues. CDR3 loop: CASSDIVGHGYTF. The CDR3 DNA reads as TGCGCCAGCAGCGATATTGTGGGGCATGGCTACACCTTC.

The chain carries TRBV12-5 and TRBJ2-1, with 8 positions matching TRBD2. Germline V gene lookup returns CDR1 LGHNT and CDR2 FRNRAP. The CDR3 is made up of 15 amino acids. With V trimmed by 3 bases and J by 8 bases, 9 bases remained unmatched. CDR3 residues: CASGFLGLGSDEQFF. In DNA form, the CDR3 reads TGTGCTAGTGGTTTTCTGGGACTAGGGTCGGATGAGCAGTTCTTC.

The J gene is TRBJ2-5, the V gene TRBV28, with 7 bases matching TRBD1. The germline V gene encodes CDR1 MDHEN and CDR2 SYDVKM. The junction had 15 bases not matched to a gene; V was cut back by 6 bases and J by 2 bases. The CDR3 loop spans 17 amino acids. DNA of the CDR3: TGTGCCAGCAGCGCTAACCTATTAGGGACAGCACAAGAGACCCAGTACTTC. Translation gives CASSANLLGTAQETQYF.